This TCR beta chain stems from a study of T cell responses to AZD1222 COVID-19 vaccine. General observations from the study: Nearly half of unique spike-specific TCRs reportedly avoided B.1.351 and B.1.1.7 mutated regions. Only a handful of individuals given AZD1222 were seropositive at baseline. Donors in the cohort were predominantly white British and more often female, and clonal diversity was possibly underestimated.

TCRdb keeps only in-frame clones here, not all; method: immunoSEQ multiplex PCR. The profile covers tens of thousands of clones, with about three quarters appearing a single time and around an eighth taken by the ten largest. In regard to this clone: The antigen remains undetermined.

The germline V gene encodes CDR1 MNHNS and CDR2 SASEGT. The CDR3 runs to 13 residues. Trimming left V 3 bases short and J 3 bases short, with 8 bases between. Material: peripheral blood, obtained on day 0 of AZD1222 vaccination. This rearrangement joins TRBV6-1 to TRBJ1-2; D is unresolved. The TCR sequence derives from an adult in good health. CDR3 nucleotides: TGTGCCAGCAGTGAGAGAGCCTACTATGGCTACACCTTC. Encoded protein: CASSERAYYGYTF.